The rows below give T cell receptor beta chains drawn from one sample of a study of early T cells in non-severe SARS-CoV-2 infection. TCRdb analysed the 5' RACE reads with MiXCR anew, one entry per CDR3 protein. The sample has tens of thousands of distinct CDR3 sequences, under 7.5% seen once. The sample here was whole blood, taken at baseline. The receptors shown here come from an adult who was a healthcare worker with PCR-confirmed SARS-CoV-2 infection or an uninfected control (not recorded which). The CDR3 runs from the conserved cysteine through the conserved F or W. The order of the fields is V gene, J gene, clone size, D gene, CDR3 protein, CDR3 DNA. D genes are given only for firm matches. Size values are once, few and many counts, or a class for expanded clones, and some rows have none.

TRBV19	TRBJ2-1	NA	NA	CASSIAHGGHGVNEQFF	TGTGCCAGTAGTATAGCCCATGGGGGACACGGCGTCAATGAGCAGTTCTTC
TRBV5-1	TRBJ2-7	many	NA	CASSLGMYEQYF	TGCGCCAGCAGCTTGGGCATGTACGAGCAGTACTTC
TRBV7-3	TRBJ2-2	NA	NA	CASSSTNTGELFF	TGTGCCAGCAGCTCTACGAACACCGGGGAGCTGTTTTTT
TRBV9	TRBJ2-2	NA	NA	CASSVEVGADVGELFF	TGTGCCAGCAGCGTAGAAGTGGGGGCCGATGTCGGGGAGCTGTTTTTT
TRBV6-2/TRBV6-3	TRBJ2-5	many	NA	CASSDDRETQYF	TGTGCCAGCAGCGACGACCGGGAGACCCAGTACTTC
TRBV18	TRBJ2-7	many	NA	CASSPDSAYEQYF	TGTGCCAGCTCACCGGACAGCGCCTACGAGCAGTACTTC
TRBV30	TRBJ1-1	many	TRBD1	CAWQKQTGGAFF	TGTGCCTGGCAAAAGCAGACAGGGGGAGCTTTCTTT
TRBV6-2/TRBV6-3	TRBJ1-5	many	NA	CASSERVVEGKQPQHF	TGTGCCAGCAGTGAACGGGTTGTGGAGGGAAAACAGCCCCAGCATTTT
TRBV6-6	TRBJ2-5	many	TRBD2	CASSSSGGARETQYF	TGTGCCAGCAGTTCTAGCGGGGGGGCCCGAGAGACCCAGTACTTC
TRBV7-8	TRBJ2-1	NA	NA	CASSLKEREQFF	TGTGCCAGCAGCTTAAAGGAGAGGGAGCAGTTCTTC
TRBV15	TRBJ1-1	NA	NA	CAVLDKLRGTEAFF	TGTGCCGTCCTCGACAAACTAAGGGGCACTGAAGCTTTCTTT
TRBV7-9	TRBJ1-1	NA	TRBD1	CASSGRTGKNTEAFF	TGTGCCAGCAGCGGACGGACAGGGAAGAACACTGAAGCTTTCTTT
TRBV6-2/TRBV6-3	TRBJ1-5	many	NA	CASSYYSNQPQHF	TGTGCCAGCAGTTATTATAGCAATCAGCCCCAGCATTTT
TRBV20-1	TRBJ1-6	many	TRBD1	CSGSDKQGSNSPLHF	TGCAGTGGCTCGGATAAACAGGGGAGTAATTCACCCCTCCACTTT
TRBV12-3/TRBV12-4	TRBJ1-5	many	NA	CASSFRWDQPQHF	TGTGCCAGCAGTTTCAGATGGGATCAGCCCCAGCATTTT
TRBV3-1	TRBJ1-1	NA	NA	CASSQFPGRMNTEAFF	TGTGCCAGCAGCCAATTCCCGGGACGCATGAACACTGAAGCTTTCTTT
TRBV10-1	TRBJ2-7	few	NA	CASSEGSQRPYEQYF	TGCGCCAGCAGTGAGGGATCACAGCGACCCTACGAGCAGTACTTC
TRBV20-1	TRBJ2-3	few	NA	CSARDFGSSTDTQYF	TGCAGTGCTAGAGATTTCGGATCTAGCACAGATACGCAGTATTTT
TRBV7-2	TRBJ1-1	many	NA	CASRLIALTEAFF	TGTGCCAGCAGGTTGATAGCTCTCACTGAAGCTTTCTTT
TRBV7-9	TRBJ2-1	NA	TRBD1	CASSLPGTGNNEQFF	TGTGCCAGCAGCTTACCGGGGACAGGAAACAATGAGCAGTTCTTC
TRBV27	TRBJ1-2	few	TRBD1	CASSFQGTENGYGYTF	TGTGCCAGCAGTTTTCAAGGGACAGAAAACGGGTATGGCTACACCTTC
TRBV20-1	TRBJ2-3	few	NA	CSASTGYSTDTQYF	TGCAGTGCTAGTACGGGGTATAGCACAGATACGCAGTATTTT
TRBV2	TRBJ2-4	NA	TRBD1	CASSGSYLTGGRTKNIQYF	TGTGCCAGCAGTGGGAGTTACTTGACAGGGGGGCGTACCAAAAACATTCAGTACTTC
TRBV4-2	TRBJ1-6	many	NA	CASSQDNFPIAPLHF	TGTGCCAGCAGCCAAGATAATTTCCCCATCGCCCCCCTCCACTTT
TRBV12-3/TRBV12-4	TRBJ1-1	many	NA	CASGQRTEAFF	TGTGCCAGCGGCCAAAGGACTGAAGCTTTCTTT
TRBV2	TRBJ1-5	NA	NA	CASSDRGRQGRVSPQHF	TGTGCCAGCAGTGACAGAGGACGGCAGGGCCGGGTTTCGCCCCAGCATTTT
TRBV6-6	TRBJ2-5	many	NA	CATLRRGQETQYF	TGTGCCACCTTAAGGAGGGGTCAAGAGACCCAGTACTTC
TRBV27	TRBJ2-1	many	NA	CASSLAGYYNEQFF	TGTGCCAGCAGTTTAGCGGGGTACTACAATGAGCAGTTCTTC
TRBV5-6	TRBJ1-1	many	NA	CASSLVSWAEAFF	TGTGCCAGCAGCTTGGTTAGTTGGGCTGAAGCTTTCTTT
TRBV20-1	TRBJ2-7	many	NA	CSASKGRYEQYF	TGCAGTGCTAGTAAGGGGCGGTACGAGCAGTACTTC
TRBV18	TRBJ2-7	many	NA	CASSPVPYEQYF	TGTGCCAGCTCACCAGTTCCCTACGAGCAGTACTTC
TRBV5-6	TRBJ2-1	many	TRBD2	CASSFPREGTYNEQFF	TGTGCCAGCAGCTTCCCCCGGGAGGGGACCTACAATGAGCAGTTCTTC